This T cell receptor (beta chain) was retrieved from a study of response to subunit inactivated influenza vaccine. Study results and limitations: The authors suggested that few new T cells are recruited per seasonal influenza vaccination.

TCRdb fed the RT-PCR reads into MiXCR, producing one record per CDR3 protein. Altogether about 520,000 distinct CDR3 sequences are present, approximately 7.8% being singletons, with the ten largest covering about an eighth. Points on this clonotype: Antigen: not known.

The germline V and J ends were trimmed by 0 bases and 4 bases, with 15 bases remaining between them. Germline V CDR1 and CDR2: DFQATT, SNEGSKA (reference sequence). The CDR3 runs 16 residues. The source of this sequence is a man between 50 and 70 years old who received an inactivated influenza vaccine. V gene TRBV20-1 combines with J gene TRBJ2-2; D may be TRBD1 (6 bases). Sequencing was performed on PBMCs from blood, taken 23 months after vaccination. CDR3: CSARDHPGAVTGELFF. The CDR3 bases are TGCAGTGCTAGAGATCACCCAGGGGCCGTCACCGGGGAGCTGTTTTTT.